This T cell receptor beta chain originates from a study of shared clonotypes between healthy human individuals. This CDR3 has 17 residues. V lost 5 bases, J lost 0 bases, and 17 bases lay in between. Germline V gene sequence: CDR1 MDHEN, CDR2 SYDVKM. As to this clone: What it binds is not known.

CD45RO-negative CD8 cells positively selected for CCR7 made up the naive population, which excluded terminally differentiated effector memory CD45RA+ cells. Profiling relied on immunoSEQ multiplex PCR, and the TCRdb table lists in-frame clones only, not all of them. Seen here are 2 million to 2.5 million clones, about 95% observed once, and the top ten hold roughly 1%. Points from the study as a whole: Depth was large, yet rarefaction showed that sorted-subset sequencing was incomplete.

This TCR was sampled from a man in his late teens or twenties in good health. The V and J genes are TRBV28 and TRBJ1-3; tentatively, D is TRBD1 (5 bases). The sample taken for sequencing was naive CD8+ T cells sorted from blood. CDR3 amino acids: CASSQNPDTISGNTIYF. As DNA, the CDR3 is TGTGCCAGCAGTCAGAACCCGGACACAATCTCTGGAAACACCATATATTTT.